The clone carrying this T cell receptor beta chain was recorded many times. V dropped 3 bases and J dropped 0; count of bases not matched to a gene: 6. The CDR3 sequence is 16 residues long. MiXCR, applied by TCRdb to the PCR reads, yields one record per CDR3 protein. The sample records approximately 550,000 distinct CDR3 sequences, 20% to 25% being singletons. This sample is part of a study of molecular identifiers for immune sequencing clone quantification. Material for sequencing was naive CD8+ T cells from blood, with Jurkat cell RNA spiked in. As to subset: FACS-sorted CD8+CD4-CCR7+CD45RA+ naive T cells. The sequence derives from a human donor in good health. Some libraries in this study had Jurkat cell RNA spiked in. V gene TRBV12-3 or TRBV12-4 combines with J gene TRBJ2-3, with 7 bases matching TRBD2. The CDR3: CASSFGLAASTDTQYF. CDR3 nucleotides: TGTGCCAGCAGTTTCGGTCTAGCGGCTAGCACAGATACGCAGTATTTT.